The present T cell receptor (beta chain) was sequenced within a study of cytomegalovirus exposure and HLA in healthy donors. Background on the study: Earlier results showed some 120 million unique TCR beta sequences derived from approximately 180 million T cells.

PCR amplification relied on 60 Vbeta primers (plus 13 Jbeta primers). Data came from immunoSEQ multiplex PCR; TCRdb stores just in-frame clones and leaves some out. Of about 200,000 clones listed, 70% to 80% were seen once; the top ten hold about 1.4%. This TCR came from a woman in her fifties or sixties in good health and CMV-seronegative. The sequenced material came from PBMCs.

The CDR3 region is CASSMIVGGTGRTGANVLTF. The CDR3, as DNA: TGTGCCAGTAGTATGATAGTAGGGGGGACAGGGAGGACTGGGGCCAACGTCCTGACTTTC. V usage is TRBV19 and J usage is TRBJ2-6, with 9 bases matching TRBD1. Germline values: CDR1 LNHDA, CDR2 SQIVND (reference sequence). This CDR3 has 20 amino acids. V was clipped by 3 bases and J by 2 bases; unmatched bases: 14.